The source of this TCR beta chain is a study of T cells in localized non-small cell lung cancer. The V end was cut by 0 bases, the J end by 2 bases, with 21 bases between. The V gene's germline CDR1 is SGDLS and CDR2 YYNGEE. The CDR3 spans 18 residues. In its sample, this clone was seen once. Its antigen is undetermined. Produced via immunoSEQ multiplex PCR; TCRdb's table is partial and in-frame only. The data contain roughly 40,000 clones, about four fifths of them seen just once; the ten biggest clones take up about 7%. Study-level points and caveats: Within adjacent lung there appeared a median approximately 58 of the top 100 tumor clones.

This TCR derives from a male donor aged 60 or over with stage II lung adenocarcinoma. Material: peripheral blood mononuclear cells, obtained before any cancer treatment. The chain combines TRBV9 with TRBJ2-7, with D possibly being TRBD2 (6 bases). As DNA, the CDR3 is TGTGCCAGCAGCGTAGGGGTTAGCGGACCCCTCTATCCCTACGAGCAGTACTTC. Translating gives CASSVGVSGPLYPYEQYF.